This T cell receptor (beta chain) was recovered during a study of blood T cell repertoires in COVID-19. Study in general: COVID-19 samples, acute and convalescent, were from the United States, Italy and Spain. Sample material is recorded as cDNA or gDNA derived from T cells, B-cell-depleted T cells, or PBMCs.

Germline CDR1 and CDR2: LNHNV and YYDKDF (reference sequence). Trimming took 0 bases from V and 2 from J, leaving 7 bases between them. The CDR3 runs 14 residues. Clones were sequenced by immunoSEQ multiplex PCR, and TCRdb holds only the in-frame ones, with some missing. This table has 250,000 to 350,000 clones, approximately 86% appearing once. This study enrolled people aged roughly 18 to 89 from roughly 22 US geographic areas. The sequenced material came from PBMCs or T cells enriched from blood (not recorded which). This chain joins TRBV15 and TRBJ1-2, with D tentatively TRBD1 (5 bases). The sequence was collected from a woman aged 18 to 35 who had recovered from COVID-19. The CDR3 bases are TGTGCCACCAGCAGAGAAGCAGGGAACTATGGCTACACCTTC. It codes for CATSREAGNYGYTF.